This T cell receptor beta chain was identified during a study of neurological immune-mediated disorders. The CDR3 is 14 amino acids. Germline-derived CDR1 and CDR2 are SGHTA and FQGNSA. V gave up 3 bases and J gave up 8 bases, with 13 bases separating them. With 10-nucleotide random UMIs, 5'RACE was used to make the cDNA. TCRdb independently ran MiXCR on the 5' RACE reads; one entry per CDR3 protein. The table lists approximately 60,000 distinct CDR3 sequences, 3% to 4.5% of them singletons. Whole-study findings and limits: The greatest degree of TCR clonal expansion was observed in HTLV-1-associated myelopathy, with the lowest in multiple sclerosis, below that of healthy controls. TCR-beta repertoires seemed private in all groups, with no expanded CDR3 amino acid sequences shared.

The sample holds many counts of this clonotype. Its target is unknown. The V call is TRBV7-2, the J call TRBJ1-4; D is undetermined. The TCR originated in a woman in her 30s with multiple sclerosis. The source material was PBMCs. The CDR3 DNA is TGTGCCAGCAGCTTCAGGAAAATGGGGGAAAAACTGTTTTTT. It specifies CASSFRKMGEKLFF.